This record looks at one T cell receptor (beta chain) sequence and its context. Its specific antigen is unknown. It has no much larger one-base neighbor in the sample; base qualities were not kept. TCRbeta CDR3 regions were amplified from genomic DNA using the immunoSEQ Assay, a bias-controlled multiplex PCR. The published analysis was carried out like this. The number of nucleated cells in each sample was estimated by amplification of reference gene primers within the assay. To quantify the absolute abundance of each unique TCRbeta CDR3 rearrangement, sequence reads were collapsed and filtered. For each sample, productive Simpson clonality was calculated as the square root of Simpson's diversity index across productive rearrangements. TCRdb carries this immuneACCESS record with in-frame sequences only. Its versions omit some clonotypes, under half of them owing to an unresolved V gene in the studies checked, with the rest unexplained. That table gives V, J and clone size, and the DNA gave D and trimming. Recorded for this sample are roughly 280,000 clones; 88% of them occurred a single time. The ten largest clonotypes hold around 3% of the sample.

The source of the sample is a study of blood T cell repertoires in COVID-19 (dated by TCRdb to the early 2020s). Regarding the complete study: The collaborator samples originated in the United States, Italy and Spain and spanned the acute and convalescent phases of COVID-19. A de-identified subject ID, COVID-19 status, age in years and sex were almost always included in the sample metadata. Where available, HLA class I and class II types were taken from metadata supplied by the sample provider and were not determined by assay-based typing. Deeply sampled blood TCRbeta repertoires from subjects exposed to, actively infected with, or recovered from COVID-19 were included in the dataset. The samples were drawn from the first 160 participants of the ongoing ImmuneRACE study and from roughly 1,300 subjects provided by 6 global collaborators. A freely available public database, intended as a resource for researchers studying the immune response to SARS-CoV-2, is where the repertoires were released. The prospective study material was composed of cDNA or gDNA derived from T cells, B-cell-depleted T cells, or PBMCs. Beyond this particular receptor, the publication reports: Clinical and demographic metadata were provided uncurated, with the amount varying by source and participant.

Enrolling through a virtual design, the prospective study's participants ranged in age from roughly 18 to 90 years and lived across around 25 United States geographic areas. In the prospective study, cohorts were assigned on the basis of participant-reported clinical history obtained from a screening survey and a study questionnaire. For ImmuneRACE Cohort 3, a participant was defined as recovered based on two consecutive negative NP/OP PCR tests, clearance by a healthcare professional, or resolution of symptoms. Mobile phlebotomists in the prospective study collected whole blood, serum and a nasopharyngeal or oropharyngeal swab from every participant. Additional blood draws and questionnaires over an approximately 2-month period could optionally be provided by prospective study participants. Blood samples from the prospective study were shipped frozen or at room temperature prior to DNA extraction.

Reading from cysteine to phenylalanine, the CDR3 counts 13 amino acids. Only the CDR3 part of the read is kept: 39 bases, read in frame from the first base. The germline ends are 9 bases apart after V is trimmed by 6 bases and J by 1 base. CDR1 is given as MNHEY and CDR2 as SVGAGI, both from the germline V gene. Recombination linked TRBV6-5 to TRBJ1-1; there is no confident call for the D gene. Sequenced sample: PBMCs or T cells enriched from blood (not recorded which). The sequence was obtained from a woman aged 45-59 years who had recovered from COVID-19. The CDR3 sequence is CASSFDTNTEAFF. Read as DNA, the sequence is TGTGCCAGCAGCTTTGACACGAACACTGAAGCTTTCTTT.